The 25 T cell receptor beta chains reported below all come from one sample, sequenced in a study of OX40 agonist ivuxolimab in advanced cancers. Data came from immunoSEQ multiplex PCR; TCRdb stores just in-frame clones and leaves some out. The sample has some 64,000 clones, about 92% seen once. The source was CD4+ or CD8+ T cells sorted from blood, collected in a trial of the OX40 agonist ivuxolimab. The receptors shown here come from an adult with an advanced solid tumor such as melanoma, head and neck, liver or kidney cancer.

This chain joins TRBV5-4 and TRBJ1-4; the D gene is possibly TRBD1 (6 bases). CDR1 and CDR2 (germline): SGHNT, YYREEE (reference sequence). CDR3 size: 14 residues. Trimming took off 0 bases at V and 7 bases at J, with 10 bases between the two ends. CDR3 in amino acids: CASSLGGTPEKLFF. CDR3 DNA: TGTGCCAGCAGCTTGGGAGGGACACCTGAAAAACTGTTTTTT. Full variable domain (remainder filled in from reference TRBV5-4 and TRBJ1-4): ETGVTQSPTHLIKTRGQQVTLRCSSQSGHNTVSWYQQALGQGPQFIFQYYREEENGRGNFPPRFSGLQFPNYSSELNVNALELDDSALYLCASSLGGTPEKLFFGSGTQLSVL.

The rearrangement joins TRBV6-5 to TRBJ2-3, with 8 bases aligning to TRBD2. The germline CDR1 and CDR2 sequences are MNHEY and SVGAGI. Trimming at V came to 0 bases and at J to 2 bases, leaving 4 bases not matched to a gene. The CDR3 runs 16 residues. In DNA, the CDR3 is TGTGCCAGCAGTTACTCCGGGGGGGCGTTCACAGATACGCAGTATTTT. Protein sequence: CASSYSGGAFTDTQYF.

The gene calls are TRBV28 and TRBJ2-7; D might be TRBD1 or TRBD2, each matching 6 bases. The CDR3 sequence is 14 residues long. Per the germline V gene, CDR1 is MDHEN and CDR2 is SYDVKM. The ends were cut back, 3 bases at V and 4 bases at J, with 13 bases in the middle. The chain's CDR3 is CASSLGGSLYEQYF. Written as DNA, the CDR3 is TGTGCCAGCAGTTTGGGGGGCAGCCTGTACGAGCAGTACTTC.

The chain couples TRBV4-3 to TRBJ1-1, with D tentatively TRBD1 (6 bases). Germline V gene sequence: CDR1 LGHNA, CDR2 YSLEER. The CDR3 totals 16 residues. V shed 1 base and J shed 12 bases, with 24 bases lying between them. CDR3 residues: CASSQAPDGGLLPTFF. Written as DNA, the CDR3 is TGCGCCAGCAGCCAAGCGCCAGATGGGGGGCTCCTACCAACTTTCTTT.

This clone was recorded once. V gene TRBV7-3 combines with J gene TRBJ2-1, with 8 bases identical to TRBD1. CDR1 SGHTA and CDR2 FQGTGA come from the germline V gene. The CDR3 is 15 amino acids. J gave up 8 bases and V 2 bases, and 8 bases lay outside the gene matches. CDR3 sequence (DNA): TGTGCCAGCAGCTTATGGGCGACAGGGGTGCATGAGCAGTTCTTC. Translation gives CASSLWATGVHEQFF.

The J gene is TRBJ1-5, the V gene TRBV28; D gene unclear. This CDR3 is 22 amino acids long. The V gene lost 5 bases and the J gene lost 3 bases, with 35 bases spanning the gap. Germline CDR1 is MDHEN and CDR2 is SYDVKM. The CDR3 loop is CASSTRHLTFFRGWDFNQPQHF. CDR3 in DNA: TGTGCCAGCAGTACTCGACACCTGACATTTTTTAGAGGGTGGGATTTCAATCAGCCCCAGCATTTT.

The chain combines TRBV11-2 with TRBJ2-1; no clear D gene. In germline, CDR1 is SGHAT, CDR2 FQNNGV. This CDR3 comprises 12 residues. With 5 bases removed from V and 7 bases from J, the gap between germline ends came to 9 bases. The CDR3 sequence: CASSRFTNEQFF. CDR3 bases: TGTGCCAGCAGCCGGTTTACGAATGAGCAGTTCTTC.

This clone has only one observation. The chain uses TRBV7-9 and TRBJ2-2; no definite D call. V lost 2 bases to trimming and J lost 6 bases, with 4 bases between them. Germline V gives CDR1 SEHNR, CDR2 FQNEAQ (reference sequence). The CDR3 covers 12 residues. CDR3 sequence: CASSLRAGELFF. The CDR3 bases are TGTGCCAGCAGCTTAAGGGCCGGGGAGCTGTTTTTT.

This clone turned up a few times. The chain links TRBV28 to TRBJ1-5; unclear D gene. Germline CDR1 MDHEN, CDR2 SYDVKM. The CDR3 spans 15 residues. V lost 1 base and J 6 bases, leaving 13 bases between the germline ends. CDR3 bases: TGTGCCAGCAGTTTATTACCGGGAAGCGGTCAGCCCCAGCATTTT. Translating it yields CASSLLPGSGQPQHF.

The CDR3 DNA is TGTGCCAGCAGTTACCTCGGGGATAGATACGGAACTTTCTTT. Amino acid sequence: CASSYLGDRYGTFF. The chain uses TRBV27 and TRBJ1-1; no reliable D call. The germline V and J ends were trimmed by 4 bases and 12 bases, with 21 bases remaining between them. CDR1 MNHEY and CDR2 SMNVEV come from the germline V gene (reference sequence). The length of the CDR3 is 14 residues.

This clone was counted once. The rearrangement uses TRBV10-1 and TRBJ1-6, with D hard to call. The germline CDR1 and CDR2 sequences are WNHNN and SYGVQD (reference sequence). The CDR3 spans 11 residues. Trimming left V 9 bases short and J 9 bases short, with 9 bases between. CDR3 coding DNA: TGCGCCAGATTACCTTGTTCACCCCTCCACTTT. Encoded protein: CARLPCSPLHF.

The J gene is TRBJ2-5, the V gene TRBV15; D gene unclear. The CDR3 consists of 16 residues. V lost 1 base to trimming and J lost 7 bases, with 19 bases between them. Looked up from germline, CDR1 is LNHNV and CDR2 is YYDKDF (reference sequence). CDR3 in DNA: TGTGCCACCAGCAGAGTAAGAAACGGACCCCGAGGGACCCAGTACTTC. Amino acid sequence: CATSRVRNGPRGTQYF.

The V call is TRBV4-1, the J call TRBJ1-5; weak D call: TRBD1 (5 bases). V was shortened by 1 base and J by 2 bases, with 15 bases between the two germline ends. Germline-derived CDR1 and CDR2 are MGHRA and YSYEKL. CDR3 length equals 17 residues. CDR3 amino acids: CASSQGSRGWGNQPQHF. As DNA, the CDR3 is TGCGCCAGCAGCCAAGGTTCTCGGGGCTGGGGCAATCAGCCCCAGCATTTT.

The J gene is TRBJ1-1, the V gene TRBV4-3; 8 bases agree with TRBD1. This CDR3 is built from 14 residues. In germline, CDR1 is LGHNA, CDR2 YSLEER. The junction had 11 bases not matched to a gene; V was cut back by 4 bases and J by 10 bases. CDR3 DNA sequence: TGCGCCAGCAGCCGCCTCACAGGGGGATCCACAGCTTTCTTT. Its translation is CASSRLTGGSTAFF.

The chain is built from TRBV7-8 and TRBJ1-2; D is undetermined. The ends were cut back, 1 base at V and 4 bases at J, with 7 bases in the middle. Per the germline V gene, CDR1 is SGHVS and CDR2 is FQNEAQ. The CDR3 contains 13 residues. CDR3 DNA sequence: TGTGCCAGCAGCTTAGACAGAGTCTATGGCTACACCTTC. Translation gives CASSLDRVYGYTF.

V is TRBV4-3 and J is TRBJ2-7; D gene unclear. Germline loops: CDR1 LGHNA, CDR2 YSLEER. The CDR3 is 15 amino acids. Trimming stripped 0 bases from V and 3 bases from J, with 12 bases between. The CDR3 DNA sequence: TGCGCCAGCAGCCAAGATGAACATAACAACTACGAGCAGTACTTC. Residues: CASSQDEHNNYEQYF.

This clone was counted ten times or more. The chain combines TRBV6-4 with TRBJ2-1; 7 bases agree with TRBD2. Germline-derived CDR1 and CDR2 are MRHNA and SNTAGT. V lost 0 bases to trimming and J lost 6 bases; unmatched junction nucleotides: 2. CDR3 length equals 14 residues. CDR3: CASSDSTSTNEQFF. In DNA, the CDR3 is TGTGCCAGCAGTGACTCGACTAGCACCAATGAGCAGTTCTTC.

The gene calls are TRBV28 and TRBJ1-2; TRBD1 aligns across 8 bases. The V gene's germline CDR1 is MDHEN and CDR2 SYDVKM. V shed 3 bases, J shed 6 bases, and the junction held 9 bases outside the gene matches. The CDR3 is made up of 15 amino acids. The CDR3: CASSFVQGARNGYTF. The CDR3 nucleotides read TGTGCCAGCAGTTTCGTCCAGGGGGCGCGGAATGGCTACACCTTC.

The J gene is TRBJ2-1, the V gene TRBV6-5, with 7 nucleotides matching TRBD2. Trimming cost V 4 bases and J 3 bases; bases outside gene matches: 9. From germline, CDR1 is MNHEY and CDR2 SVGAGI. The CDR3 is 16 amino acids. CDR3 protein: CASSSLGTKLYNEQFF. The CDR3 DNA is TGTGCCAGCAGTTCCCTAGGGACTAAACTCTACAATGAGCAGTTCTTC.

J is TRBJ2-1 and V is TRBV29-1; 8 nucleotides align to TRBD2. CDR1 SQVTM and CDR2 ANQGSEA come from the germline V gene. The CDR3 extends over 17 amino acids. After removal of 1 base from V and 3 bases from J, the junction contained 11 bases not matched to a gene. CDR3 DNA sequence: TGCAGCGTTGAAGGGATACCAGCGGGAGCAGTCTACAATGAGCAGTTCTTC. Translating gives CSVEGIPAGAVYNEQFF.

This clone came up once. V gene TRBV7-9 combines with J gene TRBJ2-5; D ambiguous. From germline, CDR1 is SEHNR and CDR2 FQNEAQ (reference sequence). The CDR3 sequence is 13 residues long. The V gene lost 0 bases and the J gene lost 5 bases, with 7 bases spanning the gap. DNA of the CDR3: TGTGCCAGCAGCTTAGCCTTGGGGGAGACCCAGTACTTC. Amino acids: CASSLALGETQYF.

This chain joins TRBV5-6 and TRBJ1-1; D might be TRBD1 (5 bases). Germline-derived CDR1 and CDR2 are SGHDT and YYEEEE. V gave up 0 bases and J gave up 10 bases, with 13 bases separating them. CDR3 length: 13 amino acids. The CDR3 reads CASSLDIAQGAFF. In nucleotides, the CDR3 is TGTGCCAGCAGCTTGGATATTGCCCAGGGAGCTTTCTTT.

This chain uses TRBV4-2 with TRBJ2-3, with a weak D call TRBD2 (6 bases). Germline V lookup: CDR1 LGHNA, CDR2 YNFKEQ. CDR3 length: 15 amino acids. Trimming left V 3 bases short and J 5 bases short, with 15 bases between. CDR3 sequence: CASSQTRGWGDTQYF. CDR3 in DNA: TGTGCCAGCAGCCAGACTAGAGGGTGGGGAGATACGCAGTATTTT.

The chain couples TRBV28 to TRBJ2-5; D gene unclear. CDR3 length equals 13 residues. V was pared by 5 bases and J by 0 bases, with 7 bases between. From germline, CDR1 is MDHEN and CDR2 SYDVKM. CDR3 nucleotide sequence: TGTGCCAGCAGTGACCGGTACCAAGAGACCCAGTACTTC. Encoded protein: CASSDRYQETQYF.

The rearrangement joins TRBV6-5 to TRBJ1-5; 11 bases fit TRBD1. This CDR3 region has 14 residues. CDR1 is MNHEY and CDR2 is SVGAGI in the germline V gene. Germline trimming cut 5 bases from V and 7 bases from J; bases unmatched to any gene: 4. DNA for the CDR3: TGTGCCAGCAGTCCGGACAGGGGGCTCCAGCCCCAGCATTTT. It is translated as CASSPDRGLQPQHF.